This T cell receptor (beta chain) was identified in a study of cytomegalovirus exposure and HLA in healthy donors. Study conclusions and caveats: The study assumed roughly uniform donor sequencing depth for presence/absence analyses. Cytomegalovirus-associated TCR beta chains were listed, numbering some 150. TCR beta sequences reportedly predicted most subjects' HLA-A and HLA-B alleles accurately. High sensitivity and specificity were reportedly achieved when the classifier diagnosed cytomegalovirus status.

Primers for the PCR totalled 60 Vbeta and 13 Jbeta. Method: immunoSEQ multiplex PCR; TCRdb's copy keeps in-frame clones and lacks some. The table lists 90,000 to 110,000 clones, over 70% of them singletons. Note on this clone: What it binds is unknown.

Sequencing was performed on PBMCs. This sequence was found in a man in his thirties or forties in good health and CMV-seronegative.

The CDR3 is CASSASTGQIYEQYF. The CDR3 DNA sequence: TGTGCCAGCAGCGCCTCGACGGGACAGATCTACGAGCAGTACTTC. This rearrangement joins TRBV7-2 to TRBJ2-7, with 7 bases lining up with TRBD1. This CDR3 contains 15 residues. Trimming took 5 bases from V and 3 from J; bases not matched to a gene: 10. Germline lookup yields CDR1 SGHTA and CDR2 FQGNSA. Complete variable domain (other parts from reference TRBV7-2 and TRBJ2-7): GAGVSQSPSNKVTEKGKDVELRCDPISGHTALYWYRQSLGQGLEFLIYFQGNSAPDKSGLPSDRFSAERTGGSVSTLTIQRTQQEDSAVYLCASSASTGQIYEQYFGPGTRLTVT.